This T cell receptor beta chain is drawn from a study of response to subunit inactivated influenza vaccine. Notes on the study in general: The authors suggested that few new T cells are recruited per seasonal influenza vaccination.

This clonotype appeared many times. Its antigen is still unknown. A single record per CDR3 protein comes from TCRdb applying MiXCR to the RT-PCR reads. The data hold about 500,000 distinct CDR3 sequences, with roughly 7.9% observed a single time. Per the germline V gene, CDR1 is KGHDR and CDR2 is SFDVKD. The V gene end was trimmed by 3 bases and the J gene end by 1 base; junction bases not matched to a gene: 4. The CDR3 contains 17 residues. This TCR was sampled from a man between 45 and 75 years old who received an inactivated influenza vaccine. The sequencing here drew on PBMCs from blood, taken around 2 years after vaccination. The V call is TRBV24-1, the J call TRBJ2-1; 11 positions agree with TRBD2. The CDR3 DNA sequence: TGTGCCACCAGTGATCAGACTAGCGGGATTTCCTACAATGAGCAGTTCTTC. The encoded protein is CATSDQTSGISYNEQFF.